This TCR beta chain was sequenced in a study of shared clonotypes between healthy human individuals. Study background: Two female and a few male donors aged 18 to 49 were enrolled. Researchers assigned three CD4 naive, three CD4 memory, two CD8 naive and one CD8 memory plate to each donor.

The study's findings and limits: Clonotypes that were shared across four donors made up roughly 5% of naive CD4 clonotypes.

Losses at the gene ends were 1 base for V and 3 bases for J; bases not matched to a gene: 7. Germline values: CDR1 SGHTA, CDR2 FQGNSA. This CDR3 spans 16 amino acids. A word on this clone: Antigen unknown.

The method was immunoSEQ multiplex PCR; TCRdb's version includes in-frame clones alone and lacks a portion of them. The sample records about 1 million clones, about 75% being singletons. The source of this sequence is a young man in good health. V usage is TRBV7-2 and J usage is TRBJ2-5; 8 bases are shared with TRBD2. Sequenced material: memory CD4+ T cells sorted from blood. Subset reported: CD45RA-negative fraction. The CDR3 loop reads CASSLDYAGGKETQYF. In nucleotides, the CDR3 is TGTGCCAGCAGCTTAGATTATGCGGGAGGAAAAGAGACCCAGTACTTC.